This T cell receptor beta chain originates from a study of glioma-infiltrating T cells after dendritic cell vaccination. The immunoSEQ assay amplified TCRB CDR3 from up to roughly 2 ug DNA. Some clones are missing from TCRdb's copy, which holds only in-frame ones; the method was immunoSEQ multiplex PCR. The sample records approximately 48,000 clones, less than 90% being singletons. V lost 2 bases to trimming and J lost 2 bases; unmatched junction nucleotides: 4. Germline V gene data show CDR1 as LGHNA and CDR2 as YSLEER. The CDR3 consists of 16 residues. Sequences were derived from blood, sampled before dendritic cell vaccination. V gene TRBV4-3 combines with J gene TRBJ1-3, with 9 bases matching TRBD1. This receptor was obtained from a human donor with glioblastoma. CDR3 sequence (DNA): TGCGCCAGCAGCCAATTGACAGGGGGAGCTGGAAACACCATATATTTT. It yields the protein CASSQLTGGAGNTIYF.